The sequence of this TCR beta chain was determined in a study of shared clonotypes between healthy human individuals. This table comes from immunoSEQ multiplex PCR, and its TCRdb copy is limited to in-frame clones, with some not included. Here the sample spans 90,000 to 120,000 clones, 68% being singletons. Germline-derived CDR1 and CDR2 are MNHNS and SASEGT. J lost 3 bases, V lost 4 bases, and 1 base had no gene match. The CDR3 loop spans 15 amino acids. This receptor was taken from a woman younger than 45 in good health. The V gene is TRBV6-1, the J gene TRBJ2-2, with TRBD2 identical over 11 bases. Sequenced sample: memory CD8+ T cells sorted from blood. The subset is: CD45RO+ cells pooled with CCR7-negative TemRA cells. CDR3 nucleotide sequence: TGTGCCAGCAGTGGTAGCGGGGGGGACACCGGGGAGCTGTTTTTT. Protein sequence: CASSGSGGDTGELFF.